One TCR beta chain is described in this entry. Its specificity is unknown. The data stem from a study of blood T cells in healthy people across ages. The CDR3 is 16 residues long. Germline loops: CDR1 SQVTM, CDR2 ANQGSEA. Trimming removed 8 bases from V and 0 bases from J, with 20 bases in between. Points from the study as a whole: From one million sequenced T cells, diversity estimates were lower bounds. Older age coincided with a roughly linear decline in TCR beta diversity per million T cells.

The use of a sample-barcoded 5' primer and a J-beta primer mix characterized a second PCR of about 7 to 12 cycles. Unique molecular identifiers of 12 random nucleotides labeled each cDNA. Each CDR3 protein is one row after TCRdb ran MiXCR on the 5' RACE reads. The sample consists of 450,000 to 700,000 distinct CDR3 sequences, about 26% of them appearing once. Specimen: blood. The chain links TRBV29-1 to TRBJ1-3; perhaps TRBD1 as D (6 bases). The TCR sequence derives from a woman in her sixties or seventies in good health. CDR3 region: CSIQGDRIGSGNTIYF. Here the CDR3 DNA reads TGCAGCATACAGGGAGATCGCATCGGCTCTGGAAACACCATATATTTT.